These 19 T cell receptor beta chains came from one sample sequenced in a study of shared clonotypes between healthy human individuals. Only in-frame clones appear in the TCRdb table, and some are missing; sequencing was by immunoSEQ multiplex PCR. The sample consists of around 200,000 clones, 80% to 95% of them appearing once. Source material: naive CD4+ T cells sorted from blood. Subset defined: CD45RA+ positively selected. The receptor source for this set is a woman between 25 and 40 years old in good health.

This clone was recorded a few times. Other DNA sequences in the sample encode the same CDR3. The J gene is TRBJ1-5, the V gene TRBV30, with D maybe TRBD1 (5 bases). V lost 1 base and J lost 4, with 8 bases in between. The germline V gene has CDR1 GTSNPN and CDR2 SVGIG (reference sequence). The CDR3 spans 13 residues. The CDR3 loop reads CAWSDGGNQPQHF. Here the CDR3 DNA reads TGTGCCTGGAGTGATGGGGGGAATCAGCCCCAGCATTTT.

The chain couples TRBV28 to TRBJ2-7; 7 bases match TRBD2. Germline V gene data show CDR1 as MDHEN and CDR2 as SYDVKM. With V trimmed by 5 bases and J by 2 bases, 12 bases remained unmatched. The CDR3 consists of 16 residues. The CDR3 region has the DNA TGTGCCAGCAGTCCGACGAGGTCTAGCGGCACCTACGAGCAGTACTTC. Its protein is CASSPTRSSGTYEQYF.

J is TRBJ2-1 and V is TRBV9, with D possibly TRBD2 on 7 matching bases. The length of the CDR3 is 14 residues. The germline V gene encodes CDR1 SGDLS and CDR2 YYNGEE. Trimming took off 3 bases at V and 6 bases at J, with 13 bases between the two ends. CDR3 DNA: TGTGCCAGCAGCGCCGGGGGGCCGGCCAATGAGCAGTTCTTC. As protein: CASSAGGPANEQFF.

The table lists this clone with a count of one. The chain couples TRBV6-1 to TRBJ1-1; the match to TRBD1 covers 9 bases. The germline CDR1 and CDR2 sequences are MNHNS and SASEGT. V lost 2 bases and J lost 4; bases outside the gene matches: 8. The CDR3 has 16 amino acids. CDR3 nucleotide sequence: TGTGCCAGCAGTGAATGGTTGGGACAGGGAATCACTGAAGCTTTCTTT. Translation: CASSEWLGQGITEAFF.

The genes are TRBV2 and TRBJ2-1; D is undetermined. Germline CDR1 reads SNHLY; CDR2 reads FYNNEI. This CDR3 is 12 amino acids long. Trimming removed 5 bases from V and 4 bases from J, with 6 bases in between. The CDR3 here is CASSMDYNEQFF. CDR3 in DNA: TGTGCCAGCAGTATGGATTACAATGAGCAGTTCTTC.

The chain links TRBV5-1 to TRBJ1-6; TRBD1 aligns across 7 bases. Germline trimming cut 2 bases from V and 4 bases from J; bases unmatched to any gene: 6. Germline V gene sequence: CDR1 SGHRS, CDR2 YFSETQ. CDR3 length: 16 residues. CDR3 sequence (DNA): TGCGCCAGCAGCTTAGTACCGGGACAGTATAATTCACCCCTCCACTTT. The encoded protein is CASSLVPGQYNSPLHF.

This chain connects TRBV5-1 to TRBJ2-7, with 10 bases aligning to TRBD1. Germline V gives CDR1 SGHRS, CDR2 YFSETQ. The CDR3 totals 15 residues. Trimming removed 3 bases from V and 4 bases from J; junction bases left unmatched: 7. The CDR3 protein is CASSSTGGVRYEQYF. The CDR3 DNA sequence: TGCGCCAGCAGCTCGACAGGGGGCGTTCGATACGAGCAGTACTTC.

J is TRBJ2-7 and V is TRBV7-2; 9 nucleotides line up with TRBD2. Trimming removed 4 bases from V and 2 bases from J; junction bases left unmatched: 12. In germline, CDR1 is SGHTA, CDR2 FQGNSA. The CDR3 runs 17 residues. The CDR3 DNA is TGTGCCAGCAGCTCCGACCCAGCGGGAGGCCCAACCTACGAGCAGTACTTC. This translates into CASSSDPAGGPTYEQYF. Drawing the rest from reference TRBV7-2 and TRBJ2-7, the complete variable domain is GAGVSQSPSNKVTEKGKDVELRCDPISGHTALYWYRQSLGQGLEFLIYFQGNSAPDKSGLPSDRFSAERTGGSVSTLTIQRTQQEDSAVYLCASSSDPAGGPTYEQYFGPGTRLTVT.

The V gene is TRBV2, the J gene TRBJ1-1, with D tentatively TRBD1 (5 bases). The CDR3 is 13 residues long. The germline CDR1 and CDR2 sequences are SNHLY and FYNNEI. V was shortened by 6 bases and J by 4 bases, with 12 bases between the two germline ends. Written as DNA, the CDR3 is TGTGCCAGCAGGGGAGTTAGGGGCACTGAAGCTTTCTTT. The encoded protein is CASRGVRGTEAFF.

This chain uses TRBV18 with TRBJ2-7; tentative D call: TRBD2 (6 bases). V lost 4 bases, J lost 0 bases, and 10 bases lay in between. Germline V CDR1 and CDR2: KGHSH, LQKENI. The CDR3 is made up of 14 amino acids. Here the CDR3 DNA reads TGTGCCAGCTCACGGGAGCGGGCCTCCTACGAGCAGTACTTC. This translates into CASSRERASYEQYF.

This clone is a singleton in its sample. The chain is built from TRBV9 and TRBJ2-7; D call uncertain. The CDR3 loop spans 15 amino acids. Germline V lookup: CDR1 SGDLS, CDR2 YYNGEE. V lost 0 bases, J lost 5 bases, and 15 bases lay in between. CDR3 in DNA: TGTGCCAGCAGCGTAGGTATTAGCCGTCGAGACGAGCAGTACTTC. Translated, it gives CASSVGISRRDEQYF.

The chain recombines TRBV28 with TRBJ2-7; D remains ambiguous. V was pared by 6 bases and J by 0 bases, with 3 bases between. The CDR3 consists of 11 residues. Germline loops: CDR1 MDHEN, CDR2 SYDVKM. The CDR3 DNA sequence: TGTGCCAGCAGGAGCTCCTACGAGCAGTACTTC. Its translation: CASRSSYEQYF.

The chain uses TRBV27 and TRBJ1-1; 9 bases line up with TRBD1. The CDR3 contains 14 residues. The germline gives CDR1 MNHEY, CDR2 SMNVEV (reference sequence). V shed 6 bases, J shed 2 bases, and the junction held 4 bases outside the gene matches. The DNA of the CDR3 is TGTGCCAGCAGACGGGACAGGGTCAACACTGAAGCTTTCTTT. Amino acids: CASRRDRVNTEAFF.

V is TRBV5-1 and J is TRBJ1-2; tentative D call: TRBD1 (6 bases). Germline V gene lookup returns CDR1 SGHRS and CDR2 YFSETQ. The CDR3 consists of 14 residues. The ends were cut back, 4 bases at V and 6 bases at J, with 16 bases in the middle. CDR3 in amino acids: CASSPRRGVDGYTF. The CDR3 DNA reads TGCGCCAGCAGCCCCCGGAGGGGGGTCGATGGCTACACCTTC. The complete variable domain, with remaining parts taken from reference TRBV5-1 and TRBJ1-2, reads KAGVTQTPRYLIKTRGQQVTLSCSPISGHRSVSWYQQTPGQGLQFLFEYFSETQRNKGNFPGRFSGRQFSNSRSEMNVSTLELGDSALYLCASSPRRGVDGYTFGSGTRLTVV.

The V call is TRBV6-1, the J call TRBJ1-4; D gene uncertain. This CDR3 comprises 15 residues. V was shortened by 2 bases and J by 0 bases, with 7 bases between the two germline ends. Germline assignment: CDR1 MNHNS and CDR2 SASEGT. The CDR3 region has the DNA TGTGCCAGCAGTGAAAGGGATGCAACTAATGAAAAACTGTTTTTT. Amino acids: CASSERDATNEKLFF.

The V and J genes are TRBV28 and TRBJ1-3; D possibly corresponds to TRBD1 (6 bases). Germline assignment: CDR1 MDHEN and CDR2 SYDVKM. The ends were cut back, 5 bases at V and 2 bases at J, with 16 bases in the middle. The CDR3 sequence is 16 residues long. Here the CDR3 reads CASSPWDIRPGNTIYF. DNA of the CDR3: TGTGCCAGCAGTCCCTGGGACATAAGGCCTGGAAACACCATATATTTT.

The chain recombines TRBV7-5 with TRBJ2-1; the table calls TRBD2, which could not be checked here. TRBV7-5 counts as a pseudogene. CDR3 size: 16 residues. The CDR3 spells CVRSCPSGIGHNEQFF. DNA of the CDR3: TGTGTCAGAAGCTGCCCTAGCGGTATTGGTCACAATGAGCAGTTCTTC.

CDR3 sequence (DNA): TGTGCCATCAGTGCCGGGACAGTTAGTTACGAGCAGTACTTC. As protein: CAISAGTVSYEQYF. The chain recombines TRBV10-3 with TRBJ2-7, with 7 bases matching TRBD1. The CDR3 loop spans 14 amino acids. Trimming took 4 bases from V and 4 from J; bases not matched to a gene: 7. Germline CDR1 reads ENHRY; CDR2 reads SYGVKD.

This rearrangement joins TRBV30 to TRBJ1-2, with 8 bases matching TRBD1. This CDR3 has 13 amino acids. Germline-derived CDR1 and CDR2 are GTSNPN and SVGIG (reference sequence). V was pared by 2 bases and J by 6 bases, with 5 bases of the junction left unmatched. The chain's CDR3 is CAWSRVRGHGYTF. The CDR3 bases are TGTGCCTGGAGTCGAGTCAGGGGGCATGGCTACACCTTC.